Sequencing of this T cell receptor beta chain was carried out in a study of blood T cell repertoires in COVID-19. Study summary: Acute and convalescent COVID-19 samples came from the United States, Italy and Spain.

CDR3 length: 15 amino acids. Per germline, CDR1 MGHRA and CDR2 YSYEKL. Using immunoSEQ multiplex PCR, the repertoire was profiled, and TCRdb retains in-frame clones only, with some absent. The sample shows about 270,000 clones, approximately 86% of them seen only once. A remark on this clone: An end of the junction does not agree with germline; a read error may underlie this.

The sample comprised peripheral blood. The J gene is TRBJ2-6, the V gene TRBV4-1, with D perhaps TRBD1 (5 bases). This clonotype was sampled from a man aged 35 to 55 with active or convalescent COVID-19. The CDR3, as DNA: TGCGCCAGCAGCCATAGGGTCTCTGGGGCCAATGTCCTGACTTTC. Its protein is CASSHRVSGANVLTF.